Presented here are 7 T cell receptor beta chains from one specimen sequenced in a study of Tregs in tolerant kidney transplant recipients. TCRdb keeps only in-frame clones here, not all; method: immunoSEQ multiplex PCR. This table has around 20,000 clones, 75% to 85% appearing once. Sequencing was performed on Tregs from blood. The receptors shown here come from a human donor in good health.

This rearrangement joins TRBV11-2 to TRBJ1-6, with D possibly matching TRBD1 (6 bases). CDR1 and CDR2 from the germline V gene are SGHAT and FQNNGV. The CDR3 loop spans 15 amino acids. Trimming cost V 3 bases and J 4 bases, with 10 bases left between them. CDR3 sequence reads: CASSLQGLYNSPLHF. The CDR3 DNA sequence: TGTGCCAGCAGCTTGCAGGGGCTTTATAATTCACCCCTCCACTTT.

The chain combines TRBV6-6 with TRBJ2-3; possibly TRBD2 for D (5 bases). Trimming left V 5 bases short and J 4 bases short, with 16 bases between. This CDR3 is built from 15 residues. In germline, CDR1 is MNHNY, CDR2 SVGAGI (reference sequence). CDR3 bases: TGTGCCAGCAGTCCCGGGAACTTCTTTGCAGATACGCAGTATTTT. This gives the protein CASSPGNFFADTQYF.

The V call is TRBV10-1, the J call TRBJ2-2, with D unresolved. The germline V gene has CDR1 WNHNN and CDR2 SYGVQD (reference sequence). V was cut by 8 bases and J by 6 bases, with 22 bases left in between. The length of the CDR3 is 16 residues. The CDR3 is CASVGYQMSLPGELFF. The DNA of the CDR3 is TGCGCCAGCGTAGGATATCAGATGTCGCTCCCCGGGGAGCTGTTTTTT.

The rearrangement uses TRBV7-3 and TRBJ2-2, with no clear D. Between the trimmed V and J ends, which lost 2 bases and 4 bases, there was a span of 8 bases. The CDR3 is made up of 14 amino acids. Germline CDR1 and CDR2: SGHTA and FQGTGA. The CDR3 sequence: CASSLWVGTGELFF. As DNA, the CDR3 is TGTGCCAGCAGCTTATGGGTGGGCACCGGGGAGCTGTTTTTT.

The CDR3 sequence: CSVGGPRLEGYTF. As DNA, the CDR3 is TGCAGCGTTGGGGGACCCAGGTTGGAGGGCTACACCTTC. The chain joins TRBV29-1 to TRBJ1-2, with D possibly being TRBD1 (5 bases). Germline assignment: CDR1 SQVTM and CDR2 ANQGSEA. Trimming took 4 bases from V and 8 from J, leaving 17 bases between them. This CDR3 has 13 amino acids.

This rearrangement joins TRBV6-1 to TRBJ2-5; perhaps TRBD2 as D (5 bases). Germline V gene sequence: CDR1 MNHNS, CDR2 SASEGT. The CDR3 is 13 residues long. V was pared by 7 bases and J by 3 bases, with 12 bases between. The CDR3 sequence: CASTGGEKETQYF. DNA for the CDR3: TGTGCCAGCACTGGAGGAGAAAAAGAGACCCAGTACTTC.

V usage is TRBV7-9 and J usage is TRBJ2-3; a possible D gene is TRBD1 (5 bases). V shed 2 bases and J shed 0 bases, with 12 bases lying between them. Germline CDR1 is SEHNR and CDR2 is FQNEAQ (reference sequence). This CDR3 has 16 amino acids. CDR3 bases: TGTGCCAGCAGCTTAAGGCCCCAGGGCAGCACAGATACGCAGTATTTT. Protein product: CASSLRPQGSTDTQYF.